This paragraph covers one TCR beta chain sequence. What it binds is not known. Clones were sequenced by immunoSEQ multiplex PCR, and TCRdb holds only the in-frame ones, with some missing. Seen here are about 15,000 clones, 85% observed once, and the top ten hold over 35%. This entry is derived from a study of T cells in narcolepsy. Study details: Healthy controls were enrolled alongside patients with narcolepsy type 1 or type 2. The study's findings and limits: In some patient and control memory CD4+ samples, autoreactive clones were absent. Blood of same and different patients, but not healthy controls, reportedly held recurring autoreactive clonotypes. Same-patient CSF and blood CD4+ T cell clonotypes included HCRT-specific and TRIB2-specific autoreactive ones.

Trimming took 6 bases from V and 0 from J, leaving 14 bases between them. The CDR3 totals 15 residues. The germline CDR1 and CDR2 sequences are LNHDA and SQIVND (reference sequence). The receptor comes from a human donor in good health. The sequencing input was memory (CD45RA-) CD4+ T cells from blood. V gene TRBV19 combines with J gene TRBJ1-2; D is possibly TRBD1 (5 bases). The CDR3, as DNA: TGTGCCAGTAGGGCCGGGGGACTAGCTAACTATGGCTACACCTTC. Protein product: CASRAGGLANYGYTF.